This record covers a single TCR beta chain. This clonotype was observed a handful of times. No antigen is known for it. Base-call qualities are not available, and no considerably larger clone is one nucleotide away. The CDR3 spans 14 residues, from the cysteine through the phenylalanine. This entry keeps only the CDR3 DNA: 42 bases, framed from base 1. The trim is 7 bases for V and 3 bases for J, with a gap of 15 bases between the germline ends. Sequencing was carried out with an Illumina HiSeq 1500. The public sequencing data were trimmed at Q25 with fastp and processed into clonotypes with MiXCR by TCRdb, which kept only in-frame beta chains. Duplicate CDR3 protein sequences are folded into a single record with the most common DNA and genes. This sample is represented by fewer than 700,000 distinct CDR3 sequences; approximately 24% of them were singletons. The ten largest clones add up to 7% to 9% of the sample.

This specimen belongs to a study of T cell repertoires in cytomegalovirus infection (dated by TCRdb to about 2019). Some background on the complete study: Donor HLA type was relevant to the analysis, as public TCR beta signatures indicated carriage of CMV infection together with the matching HLA type. General findings and caveats noted by the study authors: The ex vivo response was dominated by HLA-C-restricted CMV-specific TCR beta clonotypes, which also provided the single most frequent clonotype in two of eight donors. Carriers of CMV infection plus the relevant HLA type were discriminated by the cumulative frequency of public TCR beta family members in the study cohort and in an independent roughly 400-donor cohort.

This receptor was identified in a human donor in good health (CMV status not recorded). Some clones in this sample may be carry-over from other donors' samples. The sequence joins TRBV12-3 or TRBV12-4 to TRBJ1-2; the D gene assignment is ambiguous. Sample: CD8+ T cells from PBMCs. Here the CDR3 is given as CASTVWGADYGYTF. The nucleotides are TGTGCCAGCACCGTATGGGGAGCGGACTATGGCTACACCTTC.